This T cell receptor beta chain was recorded in a study of CXCR3-negative and CXCR3-positive naive CD8 T cells. CDR1 is SQVTM and CDR2 is ANQGSEA in the germline V gene. The CDR3 covers 13 residues. UMI-labeled 5' RACE TRB cDNA libraries were prepared from the cells. One entry per CDR3 protein, without DNA, is what TCRdb gives after re-calling the 5' RACE reads. The table for this sample gives roughly 48,000 distinct CDR3 sequences. The sample was memory CD8+ T cells from blood. The sequence derives from a human donor in good health. Some clones in this sample may be carry-over from other donors' samples. The chain uses TRBV29-1 and TRBJ2-2; TCRdb's D call, TRBD1, is unchecked because there is no DNA. CDR3 sequence reads: CSVSQRGAGELFF.